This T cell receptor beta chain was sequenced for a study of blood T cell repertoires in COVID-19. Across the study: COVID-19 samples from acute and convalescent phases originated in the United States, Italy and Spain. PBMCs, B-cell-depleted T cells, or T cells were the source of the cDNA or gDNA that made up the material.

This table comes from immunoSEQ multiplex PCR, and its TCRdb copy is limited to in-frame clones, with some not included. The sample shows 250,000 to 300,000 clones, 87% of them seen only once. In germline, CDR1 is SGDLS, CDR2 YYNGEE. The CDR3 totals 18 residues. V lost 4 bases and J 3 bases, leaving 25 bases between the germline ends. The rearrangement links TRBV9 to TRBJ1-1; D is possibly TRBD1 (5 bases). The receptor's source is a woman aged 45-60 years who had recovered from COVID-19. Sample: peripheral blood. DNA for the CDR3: TGTGCCAGCAGCCCCCGCCCCATTCCAGGGATAGGGGACACTGAAGCTTTCTTT. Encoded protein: CASSPRPIPGIGDTEAFF.